The clone carrying this T cell receptor (beta chain) was observed a few times. This sample was taken from a study of prognosis after radiotherapy for stage I lung cancer. The CDR3 extends over 14 amino acids. Germline V lookup: CDR1 MNHNS, CDR2 SASEGT. Germline trimming cut 9 bases from V and 3 bases from J; bases unmatched to any gene: 6. By two-round multiplex PCR, the TCR beta CDR3 was amplified from genomic DNA. The first PCR round targeted every TRBV and TRBJ gene with specific primers. TCRdb processed the multiplex PCR reads anew with MiXCR; each CDR3 protein has one entry. The sample lists nearly 20,000 distinct CDR3 sequences, roughly a quarter occurring once.

This specimen was PBMCs, taken before or after stereotactic body radiation therapy (not recorded which). This sequence was found in a donor over 45 with non-small cell lung cancer. The chain couples TRBV6-1 to TRBJ2-2; TRBD1 aligns across 8 bases. CDR3 in amino acids: CARPGTGDTGELFF. CDR3 DNA: TGTGCCAGACCCGGGACAGGCGACACCGGGGAGCTGTTTTTT.